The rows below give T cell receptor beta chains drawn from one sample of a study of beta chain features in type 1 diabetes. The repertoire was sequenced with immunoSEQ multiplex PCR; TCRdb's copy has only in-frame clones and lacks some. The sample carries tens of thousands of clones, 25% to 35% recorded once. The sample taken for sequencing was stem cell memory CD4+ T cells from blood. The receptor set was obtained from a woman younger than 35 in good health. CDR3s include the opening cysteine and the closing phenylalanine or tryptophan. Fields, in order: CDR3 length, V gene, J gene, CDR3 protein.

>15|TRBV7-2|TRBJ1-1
CASSLEPSGLAEAFF
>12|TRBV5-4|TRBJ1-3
CATGQSGNTIYF
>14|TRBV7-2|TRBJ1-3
CASTQGTTGNTIYF
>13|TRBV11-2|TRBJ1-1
CASSLMADTEAFF
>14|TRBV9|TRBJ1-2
CASSVESGGYGYTF
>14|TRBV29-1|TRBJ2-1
CSVGREASYNEQFF
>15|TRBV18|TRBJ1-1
CASSPPSGMNTEAFF
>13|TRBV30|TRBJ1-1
CAWRSTANTEAFF
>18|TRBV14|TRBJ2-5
CASSRATWREGLQETQYF
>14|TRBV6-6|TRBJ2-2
CASTSGSFTGELFF
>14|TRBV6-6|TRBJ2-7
CASSYRRSAYEQYF
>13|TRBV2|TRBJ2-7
CASRGTGTYEQYF
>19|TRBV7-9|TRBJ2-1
CASSLGSGGILYLYNEQFF
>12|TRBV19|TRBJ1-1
CASSPQGPEAFF
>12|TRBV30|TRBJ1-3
CAWLNSWNTIYF